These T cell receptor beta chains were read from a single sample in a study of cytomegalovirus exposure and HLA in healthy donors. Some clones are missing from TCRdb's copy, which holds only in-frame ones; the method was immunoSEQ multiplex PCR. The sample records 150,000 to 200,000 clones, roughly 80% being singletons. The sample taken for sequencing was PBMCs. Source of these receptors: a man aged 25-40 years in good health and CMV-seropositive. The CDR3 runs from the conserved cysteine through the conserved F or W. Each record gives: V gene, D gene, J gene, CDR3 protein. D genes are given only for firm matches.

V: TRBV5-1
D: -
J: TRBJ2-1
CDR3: CASKRGMGNNEQFF

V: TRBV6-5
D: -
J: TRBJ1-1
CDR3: CASSYKGGTEAFF

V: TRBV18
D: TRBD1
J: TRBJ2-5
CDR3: CASSRDRVQETQYF

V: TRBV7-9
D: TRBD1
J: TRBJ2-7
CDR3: CASSLATGHEQYF

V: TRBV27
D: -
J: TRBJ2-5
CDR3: CASSLSAGLQETQYF

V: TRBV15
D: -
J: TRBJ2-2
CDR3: CATSYQVEPTGELFF

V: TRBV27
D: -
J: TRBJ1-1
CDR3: CASSLEAGGGTEAFF

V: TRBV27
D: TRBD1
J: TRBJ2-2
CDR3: CASSLTGFPGELFF

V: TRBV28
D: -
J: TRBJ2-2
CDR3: CASSYHTSDGAGELFF

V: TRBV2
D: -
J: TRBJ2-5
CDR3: CASSDALKGGETQYF

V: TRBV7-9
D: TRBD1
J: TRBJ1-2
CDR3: CASSREQGAGGYTF

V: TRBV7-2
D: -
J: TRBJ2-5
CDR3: CASSLWLQETQYF

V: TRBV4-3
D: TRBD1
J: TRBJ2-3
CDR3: CASSHLRQGTDTQYF

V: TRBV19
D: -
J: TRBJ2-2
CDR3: CASRQGFANTGELFF

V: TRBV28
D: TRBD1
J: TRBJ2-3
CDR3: CASSTTWTGSLNKISTDTQYF

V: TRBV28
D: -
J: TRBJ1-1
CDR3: CATLSSLNTEAFF

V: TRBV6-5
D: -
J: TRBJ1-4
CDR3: CASSYRGTNEKLFF

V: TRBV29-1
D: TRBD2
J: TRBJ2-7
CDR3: CSVSRGGREQYF

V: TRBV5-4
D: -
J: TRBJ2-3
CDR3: CASTKQGLYTDTQYF

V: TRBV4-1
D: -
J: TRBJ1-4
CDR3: CASSHQGQLNEKLFF

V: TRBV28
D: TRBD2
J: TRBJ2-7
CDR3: CATSRWTSSHEQYF

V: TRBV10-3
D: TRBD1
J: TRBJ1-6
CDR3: CAASPGTGGPEGSPLHF

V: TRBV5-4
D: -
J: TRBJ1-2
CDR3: CASNALRGGYTF

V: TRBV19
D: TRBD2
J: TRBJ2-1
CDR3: CASSASGAGGVNEQFF

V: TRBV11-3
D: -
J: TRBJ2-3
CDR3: CASSFATGPYTQYF

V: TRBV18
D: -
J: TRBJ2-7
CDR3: CASSATDYEQYF

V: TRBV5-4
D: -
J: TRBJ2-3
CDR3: CASSWDLNLATDTQYF

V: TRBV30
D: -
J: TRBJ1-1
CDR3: CARDTRWGGLAEAFF

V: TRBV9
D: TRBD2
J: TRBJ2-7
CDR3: CASSAGGSGEQYF

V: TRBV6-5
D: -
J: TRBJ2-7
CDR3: CASSYLLDSEQYF

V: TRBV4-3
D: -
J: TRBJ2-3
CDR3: CASSPLRSGGRTDTQYF

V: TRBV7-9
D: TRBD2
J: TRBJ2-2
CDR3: CASSRGAGELFF

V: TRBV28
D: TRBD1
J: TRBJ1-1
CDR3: CASTPSGQGPAEAFF

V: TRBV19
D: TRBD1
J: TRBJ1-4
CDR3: CASSIGIGGASEKLFF

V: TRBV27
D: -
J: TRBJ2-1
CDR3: CASSLSPSVEQFF

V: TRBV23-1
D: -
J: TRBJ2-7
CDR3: CASSPLEVGGYEQYF

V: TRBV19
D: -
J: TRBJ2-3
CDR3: CASSIELGTTTDTQYF

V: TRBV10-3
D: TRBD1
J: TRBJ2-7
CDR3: CAISEGQGYEQYF

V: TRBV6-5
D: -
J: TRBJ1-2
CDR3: CASSSGQGYTF

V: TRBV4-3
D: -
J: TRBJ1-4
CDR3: CASSPWAGGGSNEKLFF

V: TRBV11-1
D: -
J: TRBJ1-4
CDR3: CASSLAGTGSGGEKLFF

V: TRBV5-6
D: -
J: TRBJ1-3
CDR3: CASSFIETKGNTIYF

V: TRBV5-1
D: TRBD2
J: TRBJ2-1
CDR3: CASSRTSGNNEQFF

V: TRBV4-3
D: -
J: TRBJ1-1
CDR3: CASSQAVRGGFEAFF

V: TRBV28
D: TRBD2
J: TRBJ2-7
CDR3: CASSLTSGRANEQYF

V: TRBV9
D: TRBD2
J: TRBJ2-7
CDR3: CASSVAPGLAGAGEQYF

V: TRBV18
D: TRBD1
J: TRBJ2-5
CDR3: CASSRGQGPEETQYF

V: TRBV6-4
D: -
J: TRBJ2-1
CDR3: CARGGADEQFF

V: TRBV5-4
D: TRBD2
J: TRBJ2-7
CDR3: CASSSHAPTSGRYEQYF

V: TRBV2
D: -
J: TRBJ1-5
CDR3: CASSPDTGYANQPQHF

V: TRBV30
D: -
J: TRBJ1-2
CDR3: CAWSRLLNYGYTF

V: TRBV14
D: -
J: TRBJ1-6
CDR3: CASSPRVDSPLHF